The rows below give T cell receptor beta chains drawn from one sample of a study of Ad26.COV2.S vaccination and SARS-CoV-2 variants. The table came from immunoSEQ multiplex PCR; TCRdb's copy has only in-frame clones and leaves some out. The repertoire includes 380,000 or so clones, about four fifths of them detected once, and about 7.4% sits in the top ten. The material was peripheral blood, obtained in a trial of Ad26.COV2.S vaccine versus placebo. These receptors were taken from a person aged 18-60 years who received the Ad26.COV2.S COVID-19 vaccine or a placebo. The CDR3 runs from the conserved cysteine through the conserved F or W. D genes are given only for firm matches. Clone sizes are given selectively: once, few, many, or a class where the clone is expanded.

V: TRBV6-5; length: 13; D: TRBD1; J: TRBJ1-1; size: -; CDR3: CASRWTGDTEAFF; DNA: TGTGCCAGCAGGTGGACAGGGGACACTGAAGCTTTCTTT
V: TRBV19; length: 16; D: TRBD1; J: TRBJ1-2; size: once; CDR3: CASSAIDRGRIDGYTF; DNA: TGTGCCAGTAGCGCTATCGACAGGGGGCGGATTGATGGCTACACCTTC
V: TRBV7-9; length: 17; D: -; J: TRBJ2-2; size: few; CDR3: CASSYRRTTLRPGELFF; DNA: TGTGCCAGCAGCTATCGGAGGACAACCCTCCGGCCCGGGGAGCTGTTTTTT
V: TRBV24-1; length: 13; D: -; J: TRBJ2-7; size: -; CDR3: CATSVGATYEQYF; DNA: TGTGCCACCAGTGTGGGAGCTACCTACGAGCAGTACTTC
V: TRBV15; length: 15; D: -; J: TRBJ2-7; size: once; CDR3: CATSREGGQSYEQYF; DNA: TGTGCCACCAGCAGAGAAGGAGGCCAGTCCTACGAGCAGTACTTC
V: TRBV7-2; length: 15; D: -; J: TRBJ2-2; size: -; CDR3: CASRLQGFNTGELFF; DNA: TGTGCCAGCAGACTGCAGGGTTTTAACACCGGGGAGCTGTTTTTT
V: TRBV25-1; length: 12; D: -; J: TRBJ1-1; size: -; CDR3: CASSGRMTEAFF; DNA: TGTGCCAGCAGTGGCAGGATGACTGAAGCTTTCTTT
V: TRBV9; length: 16; D: -; J: TRBJ2-1; size: once; CDR3: CASSVTGYSSYNEQFF; DNA: TGTGCCAGCAGCGTAACCGGGTATAGCTCCTACAATGAGCAGTTCTTC
V: TRBV6-5; length: 12; D: -; J: TRBJ1-2; size: -; CDR3: CASTDEGFGYTF; DNA: TGTGCCAGCACCGACGAGGGGTTCGGCTACACCTTC
V: TRBV30; length: 13; D: -; J: TRBJ1-1; size: -; CDR3: CAWSVFANTEAFF; DNA: TGTGCCTGGAGTGTATTTGCGAACACTGAAGCTTTCTTT
V: TRBV6-5; length: 15; D: TRBD1; J: TRBJ1-1; size: few; CDR3: CASKRGQNRGSEAFF; DNA: TGTGCCAGCAAAAGAGGTCAGAACAGGGGTAGTGAAGCTTTCTTT
V: TRBV15; length: 15; D: TRBD1; J: TRBJ2-1; size: -; CDR3: CATSRGGDRAREQFF; DNA: TGTGCCACCAGCAGAGGGGGGGACAGGGCCCGTGAGCAGTTCTTC
V: TRBV10-3; length: 14; D: TRBD1; J: TRBJ1-1; size: once; CDR3: CAISGTGFDTEAFF; DNA: TGTGCCATCAGTGGGACAGGGTTTGACACTGAAGCTTTCTTT
V: TRBV4-1; length: 15; D: TRBD2; J: TRBJ2-7; size: -; CDR3: CASSQEAGPLGEQYF; DNA: TGCGCCAGCAGCCAAGAAGCGGGACCGTTGGGCGAGCAGTACTTC
V: TRBV29-1; length: 12; D: -; J: TRBJ2-7; size: -; CDR3: CSSLGTADEQYF; DNA: TGCAGCTCACTGGGGACGGCGGACGAGCAGTACTTC
V: TRBV3-1/TRBV3-2; length: 17; D: -; J: TRBJ2-7; size: -; CDR3: CASSQDVTWDSPYEQYF; DNA: TGTGCCAGCAGCCAAGATGTTACATGGGACTCCCCTTACGAGCAGTACTTC
V: TRBV30; length: 11; D: -; J: TRBJ2-1; size: -; CDR3: CAWSSPRGQFF; DNA: TGTGCCTGGAGTTCCCCCCGCGGGCAGTTCTTC
V: TRBV30; length: 13; D: -; J: TRBJ2-7; size: -; CDR3: CALRAAESYEQYF; DNA: TGTGCCCTGAGGGCAGCCGAATCCTACGAGCAGTACTTC
V: TRBV29-1; length: 16; D: -; J: TRBJ2-5; size: -; CDR3: CSVHPAGSETRETQYF; DNA: TGCAGCGTTCACCCCGCCGGGAGTGAAACGAGAGAGACCCAGTACTTC
V: TRBV7-8; length: 13; D: -; J: TRBJ2-1; size: -; CDR3: CASSLYGNNEQFF; DNA: TGTGCCAGCAGCTTATACGGGAACAATGAGCAGTTCTTC
V: TRBV7-6; length: 15; D: -; J: TRBJ1-3; size: few; CDR3: CASSPGRSSGNTIYF; DNA: TGTGCCAGCAGCCCGGGACGGAGCTCTGGAAACACCATATATTTT
V: TRBV5-6; length: 18; D: -; J: TRBJ1-2; size: -; CDR3: CASNPRSHLGDFNYGYTF; DNA: TGTGCCAGCAACCCTCGTAGCCACTTGGGGGACTTTAACTATGGCTACACCTTC
V: TRBV30; length: 13; D: -; J: TRBJ2-5; size: -; CDR3: CAWTRGPQETQYF; DNA: TGTGCCTGGACCAGAGGGCCCCAAGAGACCCAGTACTTC
V: TRBV9; length: 14; D: -; J: TRBJ2-3; size: -; CDR3: CASSVRPQTDTQYF; DNA: TGTGCCAGCAGCGTAAGACCGCAGACAGATACGCAGTATTTT
V: TRBV7-2; length: 11; D: -; J: TRBJ2-7; size: once; CDR3: CASSLTYEQYF; DNA: TGTGCCAGCAGCCTCACCTACGAGCAGTACTTC
V: TRBV18; length: 14; D: TRBD1; J: TRBJ2-5; size: -; CDR3: CASSPRTGRETQYF; DNA: TGTGCCAGCTCACCACGGACAGGAAGGGAGACCCAGTACTTC
V: TRBV5-5; length: 14; D: -; J: TRBJ2-1; size: -; CDR3: CASSLGLAPNEQFF; DNA: TGTGCCAGCAGCTTGGGACTCGCCCCGAATGAGCAGTTCTTC
V: TRBV30; length: 13; D: -; J: TRBJ2-1; size: -; CDR3: CAWSRWGYNEQFF; DNA: TGTGCCTGGAGTCGATGGGGATACAATGAGCAGTTCTTC
V: TRBV5-4; length: 15; D: -; J: TRBJ2-2; size: few; CDR3: CASSQSGLNTGELFF; DNA: TGTGCCAGCAGCCAGAGCGGCCTGAACACCGGGGAGCTGTTTTTT
V: TRBV6-5; length: 12; D: -; J: TRBJ2-7; size: -; CDR3: CASSWEFYEQYF; DNA: TGTGCCAGCAGTTGGGAGTTTTACGAGCAGTACTTC
V: TRBV5-1; length: 15; D: -; J: TRBJ1-3; size: -; CDR3: CASSWGDQSGNTIYF; DNA: TGCGCCAGCAGCTGGGGGGATCAGTCTGGAAACACCATATATTTT
V: TRBV2; length: 11; D: -; J: TRBJ2-1; size: -; CDR3: CASSRLAEQFF; DNA: TGTGCCAGCAGCCGGCTAGCGGAGCAGTTCTTC
V: TRBV6-5; length: 14; D: -; J: TRBJ1-5; size: -; CDR3: CASSYSGYAQPQHF; DNA: TGTGCCAGCAGTTACTCGGGCTATGCCCAGCCCCAGCATTTT
V: TRBV7-6; length: 17; D: TRBD2; J: TRBJ2-7; size: -; CDR3: CASSLSLAATLSYEQYF; DNA: TGTGCCAGCAGCTTGAGTCTAGCGGCAACCCTCTCCTACGAGCAGTACTTC
V: TRBV27; length: 14; D: -; J: TRBJ2-7; size: -; CDR3: CASRRGGGFYEQYF; DNA: TGTGCCAGCAGGAGAGGGGGGGGCTTCTACGAGCAGTACTTC
V: TRBV2; length: 17; D: TRBD2; J: TRBJ2-3; size: once; CDR3: CASSEFSGTSNPDTQYF; DNA: TGTGCCAGCAGTGAATTTTCAGGGACTAGCAACCCAGATACGCAGTATTTT
V: TRBV6-5; length: 13; D: -; J: TRBJ1-4; size: -; CDR3: CATSLGTAEKLFF; DNA: TGTGCCACCTCCCTTGGGACGGCAGAAAAACTGTTTTTT
V: TRBV2; length: 15; D: -; J: TRBJ2-7; size: -; CDR3: CASSDETGILYEQYF; DNA: TGTGCCAGCAGTGACGAGACAGGCATCCTCTACGAGCAGTACTTC
V: TRBV21-1; length: 14; D: -; J: TRBJ1-1; size: -; CDR3: CASSPRGMNTEAFF; DNA: TGTGCCAGCAGCCCCAGGGGGATGAACACTGAAGCTTTCTTT
V: TRBV6-5; length: 15; D: -; J: TRBJ2-2; size: -; CDR3: CASRFRGTGAGELFF; DNA: TGTGCCAGCAGGTTCCGGGGCACAGGCGCCGGGGAGCTGTTTTTT
V: TRBV6-1; length: 13; D: -; J: TRBJ1-1; size: few; CDR3: CASSWTVNTEAFF; DNA: TGTGCCAGCAGTTGGACAGTGAACACTGAAGCTTTCTTT
V: TRBV6-5; length: 14; D: -; J: TRBJ1-1; size: -; CDR3: CASSYWEDSTEAFF; DNA: TGTGCCAGTAGTTACTGGGAAGATAGCACTGAAGCTTTCTTT
V: TRBV11-3; length: 13; D: -; J: TRBJ1-1; size: -; CDR3: CASSVPNIAEAFF; DNA: TGTGCCAGCAGCGTACCAAACATAGCGGAAGCTTTCTTT
V: TRBV9; length: 16; D: TRBD1; J: TRBJ2-5; size: -; CDR3: CASSVGQGAGEETQYF; DNA: TGTGCCAGCAGCGTAGGACAGGGGGCAGGAGAAGAGACCCAGTACTTC
V: TRBV2; length: 14; D: TRBD2; J: TRBJ2-7; size: -; CDR3: CASLTSGAAYEQYF; DNA: TGTGCCAGCCTGACTAGCGGGGCGGCCTACGAGCAGTACTTC
V: TRBV5-4; length: 14; D: -; J: TRBJ2-7; size: few; CDR3: CASSLVEQGGEQYF; DNA: TGTGCCAGCAGCTTGGTTGAGCAGGGGGGCGAGCAGTACTTC
V: TRBV19; length: 16; D: TRBD1; J: TRBJ1-4; size: -; CDR3: CASSRRRDRANEKLFF; DNA: TGTGCCAGTAGTCGCCGCCGGGACAGGGCTAATGAAAAACTGTTTTTT
V: TRBV3-1/TRBV3-2; length: 15; D: -; J: TRBJ2-5; size: -; CDR3: CASRSMGRDQETQYF; DNA: TGTGCCAGCAGGTCAATGGGCAGGGACCAAGAGACCCAGTACTTC
V: TRBV6-2/TRBV6-3; length: 15; D: -; J: TRBJ2-4; size: once; CDR3: CASSSAGAGKNIQYF; DNA: TGTGCCAGCAGTTCGGCAGGGGCGGGCAAAAACATTCAGTACTTC
V: TRBV2; length: 12; D: -; J: TRBJ2-7; size: -; CDR3: CASSLEPSEQYF; DNA: TGTGCCAGCAGCCTCGAGCCTAGCGAGCAGTACTTC